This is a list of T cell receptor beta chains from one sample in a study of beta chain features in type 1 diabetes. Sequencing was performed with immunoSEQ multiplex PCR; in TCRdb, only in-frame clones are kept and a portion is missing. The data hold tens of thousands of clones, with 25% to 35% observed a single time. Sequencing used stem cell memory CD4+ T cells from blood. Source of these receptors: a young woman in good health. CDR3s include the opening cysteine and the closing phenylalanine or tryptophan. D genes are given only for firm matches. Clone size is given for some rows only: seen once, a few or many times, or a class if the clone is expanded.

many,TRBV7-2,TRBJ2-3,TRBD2,CASSPQGTRGTDTQYF,TGTGCCAGCAGCCCCCAAGGGACTAGGGGCACAGATACGCAGTATTTT
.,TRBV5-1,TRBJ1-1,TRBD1,CASSLPSGTGEATYTEAFF,TGCGCCAGCAGCTTACCGTCCGGGACAGGGGAAGCCACTTACACTGAAGCTTTCTTT
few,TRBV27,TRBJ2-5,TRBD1,CASSRQGHQETQYF,TGTGCCAGCAGTCGACAGGGGCACCAAGAGACCCAGTACTTC
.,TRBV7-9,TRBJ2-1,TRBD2,CASSPTRGGQYNEQFF,TGTGCCAGCAGCCCCACTCGGGGGGGCCAGTACAATGAGCAGTTCTTC
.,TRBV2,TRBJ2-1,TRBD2,CASRQLALGSYNEQFF,TGTGCCAGCAGACAACTAGCGCTCGGCTCCTACAATGAGCAGTTCTTC
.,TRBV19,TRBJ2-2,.,CASSLYTGELFF,TGTGCCAGTAGTCTCTATACCGGGGAGCTGTTTTTT
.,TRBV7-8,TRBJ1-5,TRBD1,CASSSSRDRADQPQHF,TGTGCCAGCAGCTCTTCCAGGGACAGGGCGGACCAGCCCCAGCATTTT
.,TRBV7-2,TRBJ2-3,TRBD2,CASSLLAGLADTQYF,TGTGCCAGCAGCTTGCTAGCGGGGTTGGCAGATACGCAGTATTTT
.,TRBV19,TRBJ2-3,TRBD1,CASSDRGQGTDTQYF,TGTGCCAGTAGTGACAGGGGGCAAGGCACAGATACGCAGTATTTT
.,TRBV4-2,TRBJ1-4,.,CASSQNAGFGDREKLFF,TGTGCCAGCAGTCAAAACGCGGGGTTCGGCGATCGTGAAAAACTGTTTTTT
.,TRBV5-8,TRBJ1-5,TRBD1,CASTLGQGDQPQHF,TGTGCCAGCACCCTAGGACAGGGGGATCAGCCCCAGCATTTT
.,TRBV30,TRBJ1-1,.,CAWSRRSTSNTEAFF,TGTGCCTGGAGTCGAAGGTCGACATCCAACACTGAAGCTTTCTTT
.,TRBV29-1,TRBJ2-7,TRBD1,CSVALGTAYEQYF,TGCAGCGTTGCGTTGGGGACAGCCTACGAGCAGTACTTC
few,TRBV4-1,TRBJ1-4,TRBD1,CASSLRTGDEKLFF,TGCGCCAGCAGCCTCCGGACAGGGGATGAAAAACTGTTTTTT
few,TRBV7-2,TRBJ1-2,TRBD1,CASSPRQGARGYTF,TGTGCCAGCAGCCCCCGACAGGGGGCGCGAGGCTACACCTTC
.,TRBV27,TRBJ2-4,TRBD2,CASSFGLAGAPYTKNIQYF,TGTGCCAGCAGTTTCGGACTAGCGGGAGCCCCATACACCAAAAACATTCAGTACTTC
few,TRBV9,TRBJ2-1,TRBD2,CASSARGTSSYNEQFF,TGTGCCAGCAGCGCGCGGGGGACTAGCTCCTACAATGAGCAGTTCTTC
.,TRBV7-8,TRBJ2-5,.,CASYPRDTAHTQYF,TGTGCCAGCTATCCCCGGGACACAGCCCACACCCAGTACTTC
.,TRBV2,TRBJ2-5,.,CASSEAPGVRKTQYF,TGTGCCAGCAGTGAAGCCCCGGGAGTTCGGAAGACCCAGTACTTC
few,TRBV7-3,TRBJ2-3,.,CASSLMGGLGDTQYF,TGTGCCAGCAGCTTAATGGGGGGGCTGGGAGATACGCAGTATTTT
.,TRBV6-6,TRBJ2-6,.,CASNEGSGANVLTF,TGTGCCAGCAACGAGGGCTCTGGGGCCAACGTCCTGACTTTC
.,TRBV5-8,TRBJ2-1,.,CASSRGQSYNEQFF,TGTGCCAGCAGCCGTGGACAGTCCTACAATGAGCAGTTCTTC
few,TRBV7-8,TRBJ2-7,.,CASSLSGHSYEQYF,TGTGCCAGCAGCTTATCAGGGCACTCCTACGAGCAGTACTTC
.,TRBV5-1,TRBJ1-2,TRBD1,CASSPRTGNYGYTF,TGCGCCAGCAGCCCGAGGACAGGAAACTATGGCTACACCTTC
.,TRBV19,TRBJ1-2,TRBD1,CASRTGEDAGYTF,TGTGCCAGTCGGACAGGGGAGGATGCTGGCTACACCTTC
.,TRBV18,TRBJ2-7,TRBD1,CASSRPGQGGNEQYF,TGTGCCAGCTCACGCCCGGGACAGGGAGGAAACGAGCAGTACTTC
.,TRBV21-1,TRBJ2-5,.,CASSKQQGLTETQYF,TGTGCCAGCAGCAAACAGCAGGGTTTGACGGAGACCCAGTACTTC
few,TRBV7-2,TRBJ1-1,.,CASSLGGRITEAFF,TGTGCCAGCAGCTTAGGAGGGAGGATAACTGAAGCTTTCTTT
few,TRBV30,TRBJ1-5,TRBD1,CAWAGGGNQPQHF,TGTGCCTGGGCAGGGGGAGGCAATCAGCCCCAGCATTTT
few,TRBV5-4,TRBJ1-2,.,CASSFGRDGYGYTF,TGTGCCAGCAGCTTTGGTCGGGATGGCTATGGCTACACCTTC
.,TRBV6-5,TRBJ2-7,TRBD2,CASSTTSGTHYEQYF,TGTGCCAGCAGTACGACTAGCGGGACTCACTACGAGCAGTACTTC
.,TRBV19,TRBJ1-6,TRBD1,CASSIIRTGGNSPLHF,TGTGCCAGTAGTATAATTCGGACAGGGGGTAATTCACCCCTCCACTTT
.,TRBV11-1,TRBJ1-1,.,CASSFTGKDTEAFF,TGTGCCAGCAGCTTCACAGGGAAGGACACTGAAGCTTTCTTT
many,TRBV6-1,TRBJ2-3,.,CASSEAVGGGTDTQYF,TGTGCCAGCAGTGAAGCGGTAGGAGGAGGCACAGATACGCAGTATTTT
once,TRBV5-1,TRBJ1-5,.,CASSLLDSLNQPQHF,TGCGCCAGCAGCTTGTTGGACAGCTTAAATCAGCCCCAGCATTTT
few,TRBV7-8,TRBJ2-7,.,CASSLVLSGALPYEQYF,TGTGCCAGCAGCTTAGTTCTTAGCGGAGCATTGCCCTACGAGCAGTACTTC
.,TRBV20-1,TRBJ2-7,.,CSAQGYEQYF,TGCAGTGCACAGGGTTACGAGCAGTACTTC
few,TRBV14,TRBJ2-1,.,CASSHGFHLVREQFF,TGTGCCAGCAGCCATGGGTTTCATCTGGTCAGGGAGCAGTTCTTC
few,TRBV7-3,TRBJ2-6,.,CASSPNPGHGLGGANVLTF,TGTGCCAGCAGCCCCAACCCGGGACACGGATTAGGTGGGGCCAACGTCCTGACTTTC
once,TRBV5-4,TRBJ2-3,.,CASSPSPQGTLTDTQYF,TGTGCCAGCAGCCCCAGCCCGCAGGGTACCCTCACGGATACGCAGTATTTT
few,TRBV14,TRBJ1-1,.,CASSPMLSTEAFF,TGTGCCAGCAGCCCTATGTTGAGCACTGAAGCTTTCTTT
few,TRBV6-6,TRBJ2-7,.,CASSRDGSYEQYF,TGTGCCAGCAGCCGCGATGGGAGCTACGAGCAGTACTTC
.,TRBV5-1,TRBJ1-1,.,CASSLAGRSTEAFF,TGCGCCAGCAGCTTGGCCGGGAGGAGCACTGAAGCTTTCTTT
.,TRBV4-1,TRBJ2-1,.,CASSQDTLPLGNEQFF,TGCGCCAGCAGCCAAGATACACTACCCCTGGGTAATGAGCAGTTCTTC
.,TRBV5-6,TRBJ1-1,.,CASSFWLLRTEAFF,TGTGCCAGCAGCTTTTGGCTCCTGAGGACTGAAGCTTTCTTT
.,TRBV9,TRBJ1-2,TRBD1,CASSGQGYGYTF,TGTGCCAGCAGCGGACAGGGTTATGGCTACACCTTC
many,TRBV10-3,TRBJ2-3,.,CAISALDTQYF,TGTGCCATCAGTGCCCTGGATACGCAGTATTTT
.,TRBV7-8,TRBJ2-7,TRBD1,CASSSPGQGPREQYF,TGTGCCAGCAGCTCGCCGGGACAGGGTCCCCGTGAGCAGTACTTC